These 7 T cell receptor beta chains originate from one sample sequenced in a study of blood T cell repertoires in COVID-19. Repertoires were generated with immunoSEQ multiplex PCR, while TCRdb's copy carries only in-frame clones and drops some. The data show 250,000 or so clones, with 90% seen just once and around 2.3% held by the top ten. The sequencing input was peripheral blood. These receptors came from an older woman with COVID-19, enrolled during active disease.

This chain connects TRBV5-1 to TRBJ2-3; the match to TRBD2 covers 11 bases. The V gene end was trimmed by 4 bases and the J gene end by 4 bases; junction bases not matched to a gene: 11. From germline, CDR1 is SGHRS and CDR2 YFSETQ. There are 17 residues in the CDR3. For the CDR3, the DNA is TGCGCCAGCAGCACGTTGGCTAGCGGGGGGAGGGCAGATACGCAGTATTTT. Translated: CASSTLASGGRADTQYF.

V gene TRBV7-6 combines with J gene TRBJ1-2, with D possibly TRBD1 on 6 matching bases. The V gene's germline CDR1 is SGHVS and CDR2 FNYEAQ. This CDR3 contains 14 residues. Trimming left V 5 bases short and J 4 bases short, with 14 bases between. CDR3 residues: CASSPRGGFYGYTF. For the CDR3, the DNA is TGTGCCAGCAGCCCCCGCGGGGGCTTCTATGGCTACACCTTC.

The rearrangement links TRBV27 to TRBJ1-5; D might be TRBD1 (5 bases). Between the trimmed V and J ends, which lost 5 bases and 4 bases, there was a span of 15 bases. Germline values: CDR1 MNHEY, CDR2 SMNVEV (reference sequence). This CDR3 is built from 15 residues. The CDR3 nucleotides are TGTGCCAGCAGTCTCCAGGGAGGGAAGAATCAGCCCCAGCATTTT. Translated, it gives CASSLQGGKNQPQHF.

V and J are TRBV9 and TRBJ1-2; TRBD1 is a possible D gene (5 bases). The germline V gene has CDR1 SGDLS and CDR2 YYNGEE. The V and J ends lost 0 bases and 8 bases respectively, with 14 bases between them. This CDR3 contains 14 residues. The CDR3 spells CASSVGTLGQGYTF. CDR3 bases: TGTGCCAGCAGCGTAGGGACCTTGGGGCAGGGCTACACCTTC.

This chain connects TRBV6-2 or TRBV6-3 to TRBJ2-2, with D hard to call. Germline-derived CDR1 and CDR2 are MNHEY and SVGEGT. The CDR3 has 12 residues. V lost 0 bases to trimming and J lost 7 bases, with 3 bases between them. The CDR3 DNA reads TGTGCCAGCAGTTACTCCTACGGGGAGCTGTTTTTT. It codes for CASSYSYGELFF.

This clone is a singleton in its sample. The gene calls are TRBV5-1 and TRBJ1-2; D is undetermined. This CDR3 contains 14 residues. CDR1 and CDR2 from the germline V gene are SGHRS and YFSETQ. V lost 0 bases and J lost 6, with 12 bases in between. The CDR3 bases are TGCGCCAGCAGCTTGGTAGTAGGCGCGGATGGCTACACCTTC. It translates to CASSLVVGADGYTF.

This chain uses TRBV9 with TRBJ2-7; weak D call: TRBD1 (6 bases). Germline-derived CDR1 and CDR2 are SGDLS and YYNGEE. The CDR3 has 14 amino acids. With 0 bases removed from V and 1 base from J, the gap between germline ends came to 8 bases. This CDR3 is CASSVETGSYEQYF. The CDR3 nucleotides read TGTGCCAGCAGCGTAGAAACAGGGTCCTACGAGCAGTACTTC.